This T cell receptor beta chain was identified during a study of regulatory T cells in long-lasting Graves disease. This CDR3 contains 12 residues. The germline gives CDR1 SEHNR, CDR2 FQNEAQ (reference sequence). The V end lost 5 bases, the J end lost 7 bases, and 9 bases lay between the germline ends. Time point: newly diagnosed GD, antithyroid drugs for less than 3 months. With RNA extracted from PBMCs as input, the TCR library was made. This clonotype was counted a few times. Arm-PCR of CDR3 regions and iRepertoire HTBI primers were the basis on which TCR beta libraries were built. Using its own MiXCR run on the multiplex PCR reads, TCRdb lists one record per CDR3 protein. The sample records 400,000 to 550,000 distinct CDR3 sequences, over 15% being singletons. The same specimen was also included in a second study, on T cells in Graves' hyperthyroidism and ophthalmopathy. That publication notes: Carried out on the TCR CDR3, a first-round RT-PCR used the HTBI primer set. Among clonotypes expanded in thyroid above 0.001, most were also found in blood. Ophthalmopathy was told apart from stable hyperthyroidism by a 13 V-J model.

Sequences were derived from peripheral blood mononuclear cells (PBMCs), sampled at new diagnosis, from a patient treated with antithyroid drugs. The chain employs TRBV7-9 and TRBJ1-5; D remains unclear. The clonotype was recovered from a woman younger than 45 with Graves disease. The chain's CDR3 is CASSAYEQPQHF. The CDR3 DNA reads as TGTGCCAGCAGCGCTTATGAGCAGCCCCAGCATTTT.